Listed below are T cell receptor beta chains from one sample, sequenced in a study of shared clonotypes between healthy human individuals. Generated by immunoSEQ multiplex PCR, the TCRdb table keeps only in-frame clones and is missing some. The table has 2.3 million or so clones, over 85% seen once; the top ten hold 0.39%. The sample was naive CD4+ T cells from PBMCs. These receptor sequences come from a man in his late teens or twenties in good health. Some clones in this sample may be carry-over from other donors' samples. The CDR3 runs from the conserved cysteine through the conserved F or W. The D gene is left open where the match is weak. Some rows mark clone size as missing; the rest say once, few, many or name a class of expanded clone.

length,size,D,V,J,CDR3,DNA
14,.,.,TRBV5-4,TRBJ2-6,CASSPMKGANVLTF,TGTGCCAGCAGCCCGATGAAGGGGGCCAACGTCCTGACTTTC
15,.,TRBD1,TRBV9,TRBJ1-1,CASREGQASNTEAFF,TGTGCCAGCAGGGAGGGACAGGCGTCCAACACTGAAGCTTTCTTT
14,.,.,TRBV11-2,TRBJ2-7,CASSLGSYSYEQYF,TGTGCCAGCAGCTTGGGGAGTTACTCCTACGAGCAGTACTTC
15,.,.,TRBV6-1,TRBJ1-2,CASSAVLGSSYGYTF,TGTGCCAGCAGTGCCGTCCTTGGGAGTAGCTATGGCTACACCTTC
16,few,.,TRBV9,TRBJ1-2,CASSARVTLGKFSYTF,TGTGCCAGCAGCGCAAGGGTTACGCTAGGAAAGTTTAGCTACACCTTC
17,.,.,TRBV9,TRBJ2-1,CASSVWFGKSSYNEQFF,TGTGCCAGCAGCGTATGGTTCGGTAAGAGCTCCTACAATGAGCAGTTCTTC
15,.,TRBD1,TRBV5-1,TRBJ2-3,CASSRRTGGTDTQYF,TGCGCCAGCAGCAGACGGACAGGGGGCACAGATACGCAGTATTTT
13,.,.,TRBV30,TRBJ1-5,CAWSGSGLQPQHF,TGTGCCTGGAGTGGCAGCGGGCTGCAGCCCCAGCATTTT
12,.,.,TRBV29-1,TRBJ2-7,CSAPARGHEQYF,TGCAGCGCCCCAGCCAGGGGCCACGAGCAGTACTTC
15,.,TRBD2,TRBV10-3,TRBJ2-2,CAINSLAGGAGELFF,TGTGCCATCAATTCCCTAGCGGGAGGGGCCGGGGAGCTGTTTTTT
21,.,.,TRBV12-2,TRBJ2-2,CASRTPYGYGRDAPNTGELFF,TGTGCAAGTCGCACACCTTATGGGTATGGGCGGGACGCTCCGAACACCGGGGAGCTGTTTTTT
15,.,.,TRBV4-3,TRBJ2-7,CASSRRTEGHYEQYF,TGCGCCAGCAGCCGCCGAACCGAAGGACACTACGAGCAGTACTTC
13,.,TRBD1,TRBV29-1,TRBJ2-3,CTSQGALLDTQYF,TGCACGTCCCAGGGGGCATTGTTAGATACGCAGTATTTT
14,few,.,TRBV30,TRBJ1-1,CAWSVDDGNTEAFF,TGTGCCTGGAGTGTAGACGACGGGAACACTGAAGCTTTCTTT
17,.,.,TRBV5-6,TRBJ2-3,CASSLRASLSSTDTQYF,TGTGCCAGCAGCTTACGGGCTAGCCTTTCTAGCACAGATACGCAGTATTTT
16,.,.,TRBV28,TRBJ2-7,CASTSTGGRTFYEQYF,TGTGCCAGCACCTCTACCGGGGGACGGACCTTTTACGAGCAGTACTTC
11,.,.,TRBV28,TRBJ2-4,CASSLSNIQYF,TGTGCCAGCAGTTTATCGAACATTCAGTACTTC
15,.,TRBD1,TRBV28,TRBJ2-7,CASSPSGGPAYEQYF,TGTGCCAGCAGCCCCTCAGGGGGCCCGGCCTACGAGCAGTACTTC
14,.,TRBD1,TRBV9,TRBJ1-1,CASSPWTGNTEAFF,TGTGCCAGCAGCCCCTGGACAGGGAACACTGAAGCTTTCTTT
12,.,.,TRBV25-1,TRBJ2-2,CASSELVGELFF,TGTGCCAGCAGTGAATTAGTCGGGGAGCTGTTTTTT
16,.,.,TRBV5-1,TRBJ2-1,CASSLDAGQSYNEQFF,TGCGCCAGCAGCTTGGACGCGGGACAGTCATACAATGAGCAGTTCTTC
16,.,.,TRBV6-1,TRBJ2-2,CASSGGGRSNTGELFF,TGTGCCAGCAGTGGGGGTGGACGGTCGAACACCGGGGAGCTGTTTTTT
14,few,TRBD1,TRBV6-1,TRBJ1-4,CASRSPGGYEKLFF,TGTGCCAGCCGATCCCCAGGGGGCTATGAAAAACTGTTTTTT
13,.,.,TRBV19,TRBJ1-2,CASSPRDRRGYTF,TGTGCCAGTAGTCCCCGGGACCGGAGAGGCTACACCTTC
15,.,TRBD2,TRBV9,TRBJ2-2,CASTGLAGATGELFF,TGTGCCAGCACAGGACTAGCGGGAGCCACCGGGGAGCTGTTTTTT
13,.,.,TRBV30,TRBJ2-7,CAWSVQGTYEQYF,TGTGCCTGGAGTGTTCAGGGTACGTACGAGCAGTACTTC
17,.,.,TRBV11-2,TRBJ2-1,CASRHPGRVAKPLKQFF,TGTGCCAGCAGACACCCTGGACGCGTTGCGAAACCCCTGAAGCAGTTCTTC
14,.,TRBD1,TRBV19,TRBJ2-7,CASSTRQGKGVQYF,TGTGCCAGTAGTACGAGACAGGGGAAAGGAGTGCAGTACTTC
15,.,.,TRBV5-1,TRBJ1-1,CASSLTGGVLTEAFF,TGCGCCAGCAGCCTCACCGGCGGGGTGCTCACTGAAGCTTTCTTT
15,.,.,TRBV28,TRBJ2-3,CASNTLGVGTDTQYF,TGTGCCAGCAATACATTGGGCGTGGGCACAGATACGCAGTATTTT
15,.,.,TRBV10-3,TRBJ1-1,CAISGVLGGYTEAFF,TGTGCCATCAGTGGGGTTCTGGGGGGTTACACTGAAGCTTTCTTT
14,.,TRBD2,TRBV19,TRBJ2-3,CASSLTSAPDTQYF,TGTGCCAGTAGCTTGACTAGCGCTCCAGATACGCAGTATTTT
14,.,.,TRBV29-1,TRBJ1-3,CSVGWGGAGNTIYF,TGCAGCGTTGGCTGGGGTGGGGCTGGAAACACCATATATTTT
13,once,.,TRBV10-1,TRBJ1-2,CASSDHYNYGYTF,TGCGCCAGCAGTGATCACTATAACTATGGCTACACCTTC
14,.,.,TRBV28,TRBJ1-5,CATRRGTRSQPQHF,TGTGCCACCCGAAGAGGGACTCGTAGTCAGCCCCAGCATTTT
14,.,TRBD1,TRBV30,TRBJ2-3,CAWKTGASTDTQYF,TGTGCCTGGAAAACAGGGGCCAGCACAGATACGCAGTATTTT
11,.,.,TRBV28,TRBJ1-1,CASSTTPGAFF,TGTGCCAGCAGTACCACCCCCGGAGCTTTCTTT
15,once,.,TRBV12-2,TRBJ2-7,CASRFRGRRTYEQYF,TGTGCAAGTCGCTTTCGGGGGAGGAGGACCTACGAGCAGTACTTC
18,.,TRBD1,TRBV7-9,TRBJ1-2,CASSLWLTGEVTNYGYTF,TGTGCCAGCAGCTTATGGCTGACAGGGGAGGTAACTAACTATGGCTACACCTTC
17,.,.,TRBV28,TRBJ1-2,CASTLGGELRTNYGYTF,TGTGCCAGCACTCTTGGGGGGGAACTCCGGACTAACTATGGCTACACCTTC
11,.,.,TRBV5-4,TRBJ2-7,CASRGEYEQYF,TGTGCCAGCAGGGGAGAATACGAGCAGTACTTC
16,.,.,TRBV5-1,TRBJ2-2,CASSLYPPGNTGELFF,TGCGCCAGCAGCCTCTACCCGCCAGGGAACACCGGGGAGCTGTTTTTT
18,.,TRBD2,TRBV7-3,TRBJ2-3,CASSSYAGLAGNTDTQYF,TGTGCCAGCAGCTCCTATGCCGGACTAGCGGGTAACACAGATACGCAGTATTTT
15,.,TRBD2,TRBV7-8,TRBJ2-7,CASSSRLAGAPEQYF,TGTGCCAGCAGCTCGCGACTAGCGGGCGCACCCGAGCAGTACTTC
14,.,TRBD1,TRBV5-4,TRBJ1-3,CASSYDRGGNTIYF,TGTGCCAGCAGCTATGACAGGGGCGGAAACACCATATATTTT
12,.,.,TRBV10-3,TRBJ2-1,CAISTNDHEQFF,TGTGCCATCAGTACGAATGATCATGAGCAGTTCTTC